This record covers a single T cell receptor beta chain. No antigen is known for it. The record originates from a study of identical twins. General study points: Surplus twin overlap in beta out-of-frame sequences was less pronounced. Out-of-frame alpha sequences common to twins exhibited a surplus of low generation probability.

Template switching, a step in the protocol, added a universal primer site, and cDNA carried unique molecular identifiers. TCRdb re-derived calls from the 5' RACE reads in MiXCR, one entry per CDR3 protein. The sample includes approximately 220,000 distinct CDR3 sequences, approximately 8.3% of them seen just once. Germline-derived CDR1 and CDR2 are MNHNS and SASEGT. V was clipped by 7 bases and J by 2 bases, with 11 bases between them. The CDR3 runs 14 residues. This same sample was also part of a study on yellow fever vaccine responses in identical twins.

This receptor was identified in a woman aged 18 to 35 in good health. The chain couples TRBV6-1 to TRBJ1-4; D call uncertain. The sample taken for sequencing was memory (CD45RO+) T cells sorted from blood. This chain's CDR3 is CASKEGTTNEKLFF. In DNA, the CDR3 is TGTGCCAGCAAGGAGGGCACCACTAATGAAAAACTGTTTTTT.